This is a list of T cell receptor beta chains from one sample in a study of cytomegalovirus exposure and HLA in healthy donors. Sequencing used immunoSEQ multiplex PCR; TCRdb keeps in-frame clones, though not all of them. This sample has under 250,000 clones, with 70% to 80% found just once. Source material: PBMCs. All receptors derive from a male donor in good health and CMV-seronegative. Both conserved end residues are part of each CDR3. The D gene is left open where the match is weak. Part of the rows lack a size; the others show once, few, many or a class for expanded clones.

TRBJ2-5 | NA | NA | TRBV6-1 | CASSGTAQETQYF | TGTGCCAGCAGTGGGACAGCCCAAGAGACCCAGTACTTC
TRBJ2-3 | NA | NA | TRBV30 | CAWSEGLHFTDTQYF | TGTGCCTGGAGTGAGGGACTCCATTTCACAGATACGCAGTATTTT
TRBJ2-7 | NA | TRBD1 | TRBV29-1 | CSVPDRGRLYEQYF | TGCAGCGTGCCAGACAGGGGACGGCTATACGAGCAGTACTTC
TRBJ2-1 | once | TRBD2 | TRBV5-1 | CASSSGLAGGVNEQFF | TGCGCCAGCAGCTCTGGACTAGCGGGTGGGGTCAATGAGCAGTTCTTC
TRBJ2-7 | NA | TRBD1 | TRBV5-4 | CASSRDRQAYEQYF | TGTGCCAGCAGCCGGGACAGGCAAGCCTACGAGCAGTACTTC
TRBJ2-7 | NA | TRBD1 | TRBV4-1 | CASSLRTGAYEQYF | TGCGCCAGCAGCCTCCGGACAGGAGCCTACGAGCAGTACTTC
TRBJ2-7 | NA | TRBD1 | TRBV28 | CASSPTQGGSYEQYF | TGTGCCAGCAGCCCTACCCAAGGGGGCAGCTACGAGCAGTACTTC
TRBJ2-1 | NA | TRBD2 | TRBV18 | CASSQLAGAINEQFF | TGTGCCAGCTCACAGCTAGCGGGAGCGATCAATGAGCAGTTCTTC
TRBJ1-2 | NA | TRBD1 | TRBV19 | CASTADRVGGYTF | TGTGCCAGTACCGCCGACAGGGTAGGAGGCTACACCTTC
TRBJ2-1 | NA | TRBD2 | TRBV4-2 | CASSHVTSGSLNEQFF | TGTGCCAGCAGCCATGTGACTAGCGGGAGTCTCAATGAGCAGTTCTTC
TRBJ2-6 | NA | NA | TRBV29-1 | CSVLTGANVLTF | TGCAGCGTTCTAACTGGGGCCAACGTCCTGACTTTC
TRBJ2-3 | NA | NA | TRBV9 | CASSVLPSTDTQYF | TGTGCCAGCAGCGTTCTCCCTAGCACAGATACGCAGTATTTT
TRBJ1-2 | NA | TRBD1 | TRBV7-8 | CASSATGGRYGYTF | TGTGCCAGCAGCGCTACAGGGGGGAGGTATGGCTACACCTTC
TRBJ1-1 | NA | NA | TRBV28 | CASSLYREAFF | TGTGCCAGCAGCTTATACAGAGAAGCTTTCTTT
TRBJ1-1 | few | NA | TRBV5-1 | CASSLAGIDTEAFF | TGCGCCAGCAGCTTGGCCGGGATAGACACTGAAGCTTTCTTT
TRBJ2-1 | NA | TRBD2 | TRBV5-5 | CASSLVSGSSYNEQFF | TGTGCCAGCAGCTTGGTAAGCGGGAGCTCCTACAATGAGCAGTTCTTC
TRBJ1-5 | NA | NA | TRBV7-3 | CASSLIGGGNQPQHF | TGTGCCAGCAGCTTAATAGGGGGGGGCAATCAGCCCCAGCATTTT
TRBJ2-7 | NA | NA | TRBV6-1 | CASSEVGGRAYEQYF | TGTGCCAGCAGTGAGGTAGGGGGTAGAGCCTACGAGCAGTACTTC
TRBJ1-1 | few | NA | TRBV19 | CASSTWTDVSEAFF | TGTGCCAGTAGTACTTGGACAGACGTGTCTGAAGCTTTCTTT
TRBJ2-7 | few | NA | TRBV19 | CASSSGTLTSYEQYF | TGTGCCAGTAGTAGCGGGACTCTCACCTCCTACGAGCAGTACTTC
TRBJ2-7 | few | NA | TRBV5-1 | CASSLAGVKYEQYF | TGCGCCAGCAGCTTGGCGGGAGTAAAGTACGAGCAGTACTTC
TRBJ2-1 | NA | NA | TRBV6-6 | CASSYSFRYEQFF | TGTGCCAGCAGTTACTCGTTCCGATATGAGCAATTCTTC
TRBJ1-2 | NA | NA | TRBV7-9 | CASRTGQNGLGYTF | TGTGCCAGCAGAACTGGACAGAACGGTCTTGGCTACACCTTC
TRBJ2-2 | once | NA | TRBV6-6 | CASSPAGTGELFF | TGTGCCAGCAGCCCCGCAGGCACCGGGGAGCTGTTTTTT
TRBJ1-4 | few | NA | TRBV21-1 | CASAEERDEKLFF | TGTGCCAGCGCAGAGGAGAGGGATGAAAAACTGTTTTTT
TRBJ2-3 | few | NA | TRBV6-5 | CASSSWGISTDTQYF | TGTGCCAGCAGTTCGTGGGGCATTAGCACAGATACGCAGTATTTT
TRBJ1-1 | NA | NA | TRBV5-5 | CASSFEAVDSEAFF | TGTGCCAGCAGCTTCGAAGCTGTAGACTCTGAAGCTTTCTTT